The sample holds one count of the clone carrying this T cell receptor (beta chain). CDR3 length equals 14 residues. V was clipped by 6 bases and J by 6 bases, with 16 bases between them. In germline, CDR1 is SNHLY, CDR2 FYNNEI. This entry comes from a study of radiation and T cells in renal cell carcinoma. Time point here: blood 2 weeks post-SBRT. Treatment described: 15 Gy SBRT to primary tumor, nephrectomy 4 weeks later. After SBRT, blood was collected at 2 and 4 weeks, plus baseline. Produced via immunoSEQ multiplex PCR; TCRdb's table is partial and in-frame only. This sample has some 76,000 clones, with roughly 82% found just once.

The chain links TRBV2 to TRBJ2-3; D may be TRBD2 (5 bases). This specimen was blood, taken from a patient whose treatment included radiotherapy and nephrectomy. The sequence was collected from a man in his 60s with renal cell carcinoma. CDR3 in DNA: TGTGCCAGCAGCACTAGGACGCCGTCCGATACGCAGTATTTT. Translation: CASSTRTPSDTQYF.